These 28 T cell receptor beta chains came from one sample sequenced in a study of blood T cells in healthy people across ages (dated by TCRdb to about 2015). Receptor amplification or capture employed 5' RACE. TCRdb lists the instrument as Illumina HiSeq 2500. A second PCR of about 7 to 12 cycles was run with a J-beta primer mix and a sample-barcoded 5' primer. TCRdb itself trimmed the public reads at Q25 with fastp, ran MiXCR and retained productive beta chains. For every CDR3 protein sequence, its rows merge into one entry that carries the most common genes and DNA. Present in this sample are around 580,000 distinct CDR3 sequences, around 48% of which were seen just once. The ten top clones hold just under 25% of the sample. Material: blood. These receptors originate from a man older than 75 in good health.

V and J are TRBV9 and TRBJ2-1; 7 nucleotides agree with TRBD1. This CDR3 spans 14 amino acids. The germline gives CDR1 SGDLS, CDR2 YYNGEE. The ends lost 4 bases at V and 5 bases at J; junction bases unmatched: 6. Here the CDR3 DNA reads TGTGCCAGCAGCCCACAGGGGATAGACAATGAGCAGTTCTTC. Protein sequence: CASSPQGIDNEQFF.

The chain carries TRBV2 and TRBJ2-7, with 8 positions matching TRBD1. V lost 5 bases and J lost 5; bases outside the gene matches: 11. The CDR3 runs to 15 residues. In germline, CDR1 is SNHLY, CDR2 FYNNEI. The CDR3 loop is CASSRDRGVINEQYF. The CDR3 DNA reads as TGTGCCAGCAGTAGAGACAGGGGTGTGATAAACGAGCAGTACTTC. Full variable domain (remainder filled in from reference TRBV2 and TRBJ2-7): EPEVTQTPSHQVTQMGQEVILRCVPISNHLYFYWYRQILGQKVEFLVSFYNNEISEKSEIFDDQFSVERPDGSNFTLKIRSTKLEDSAMYFCASSRDRGVINEQYFGPGTRLTVT.

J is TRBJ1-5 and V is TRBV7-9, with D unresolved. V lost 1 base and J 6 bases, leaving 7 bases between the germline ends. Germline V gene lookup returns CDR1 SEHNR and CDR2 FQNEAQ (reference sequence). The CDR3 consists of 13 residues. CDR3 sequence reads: CASSLVSSQPQHF. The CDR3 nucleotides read TGTGCCAGCAGCTTAGTCTCTTCTCAGCCCCAGCATTTT.

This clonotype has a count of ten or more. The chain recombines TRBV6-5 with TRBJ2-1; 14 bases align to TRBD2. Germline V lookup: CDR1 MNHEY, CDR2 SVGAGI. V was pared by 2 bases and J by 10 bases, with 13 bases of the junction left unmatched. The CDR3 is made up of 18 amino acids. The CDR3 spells CASSYGGQGGLAGGEQFF. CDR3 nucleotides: TGTGCCAGCAGTTACGGTGGACAGGGCGGACTAGCGGGAGGAGAGCAGTTCTTC.

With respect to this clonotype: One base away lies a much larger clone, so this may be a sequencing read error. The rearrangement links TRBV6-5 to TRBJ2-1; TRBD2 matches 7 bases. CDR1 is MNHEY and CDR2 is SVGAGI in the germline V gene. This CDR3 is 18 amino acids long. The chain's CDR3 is CASSYSRSGLAVFNERFF. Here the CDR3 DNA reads TGTGCCAGCAGTTACTCAAGGTCGGGTCTAGCGGTCTTTAATGAGCGGTTCTTC.

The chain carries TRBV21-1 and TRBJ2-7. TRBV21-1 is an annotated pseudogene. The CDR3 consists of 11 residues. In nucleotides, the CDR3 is TGTGCCAGCGCCAACTCGAAAGAGCAGTACTTC. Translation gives CASANSKEQYF.

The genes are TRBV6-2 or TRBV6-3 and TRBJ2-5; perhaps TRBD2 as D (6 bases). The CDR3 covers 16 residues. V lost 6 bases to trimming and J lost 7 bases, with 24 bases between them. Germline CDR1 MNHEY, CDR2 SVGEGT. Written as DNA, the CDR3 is TGTGCCAGCAGGGGCGACCGGACCGTCCGACTAGGGACCCAGTACTTC. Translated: CASRGDRTVRLGTQYF.

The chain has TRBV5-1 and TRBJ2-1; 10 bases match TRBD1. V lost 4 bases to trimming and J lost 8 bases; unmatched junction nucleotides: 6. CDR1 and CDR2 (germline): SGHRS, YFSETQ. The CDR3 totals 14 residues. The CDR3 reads CASSGGQGTYEQFF. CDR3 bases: TGCGCCAGCAGCGGGGGACAGGGGACCTATGAGCAGTTCTTC.

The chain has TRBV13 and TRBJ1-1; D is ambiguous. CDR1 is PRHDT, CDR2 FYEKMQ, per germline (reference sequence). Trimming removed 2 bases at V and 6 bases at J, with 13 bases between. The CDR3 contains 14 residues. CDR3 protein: CASSLMGWRAEAFF. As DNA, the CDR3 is TGTGCCAGCAGCTTAATGGGGTGGAGAGCTGAAGCTTTCTTT.

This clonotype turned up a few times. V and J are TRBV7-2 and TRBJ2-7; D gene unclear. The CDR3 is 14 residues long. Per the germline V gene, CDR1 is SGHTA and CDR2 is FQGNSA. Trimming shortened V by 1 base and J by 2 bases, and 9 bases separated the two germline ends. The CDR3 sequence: CASSLGSQTYEQYF. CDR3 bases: TGTGCCAGCAGCTTAGGGTCGCAGACCTACGAGCAGTACTTC.

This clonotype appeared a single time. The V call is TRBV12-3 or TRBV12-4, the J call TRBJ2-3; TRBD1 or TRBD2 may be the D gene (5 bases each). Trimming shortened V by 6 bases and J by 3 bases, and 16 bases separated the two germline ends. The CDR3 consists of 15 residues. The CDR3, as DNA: TGTGCCAGCAGCATATCCGGGACGCCGACAGATACGCAGTATTTT. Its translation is CASSISGTPTDTQYF.

The CDR3 nucleotides are TGTGCCAGCAGCACGACCGGGACTAGCGGCTACAATGAGCAGTTCTTC. Translating gives CASSTTGTSGYNEQFF. The chain uses TRBV7-2 and TRBJ2-1; 11 bases line up with TRBD2. Germline assignment: CDR1 SGHTA and CDR2 FQGNSA. This CDR3 spans 16 amino acids. Germline trimming cut 5 bases from V and 3 bases from J; bases unmatched to any gene: 6.

CDR3 region: CASSYQSGFGQPQHF. In nucleotides, the CDR3 is TGTGCCAGCAGTTACCAGTCAGGGTTCGGTCAGCCCCAGCATTTT. V and J are TRBV6-6 and TRBJ1-5, with a possible D match to TRBD1 (5 bases). The CDR3 has 15 amino acids. The V end was cut by 2 bases, the J end by 6 bases, with 14 bases between. Germline-derived CDR1 and CDR2 are MNHNY and SVGAGI (reference sequence).

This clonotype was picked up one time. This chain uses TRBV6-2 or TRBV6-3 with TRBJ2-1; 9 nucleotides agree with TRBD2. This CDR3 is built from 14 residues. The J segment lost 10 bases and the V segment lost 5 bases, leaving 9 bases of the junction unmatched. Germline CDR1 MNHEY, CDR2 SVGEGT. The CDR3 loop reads CASSPWTSAEEQFF. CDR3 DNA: TGTGCCAGCAGTCCTTGGACTAGCGCAGAAGAGCAGTTCTTC.

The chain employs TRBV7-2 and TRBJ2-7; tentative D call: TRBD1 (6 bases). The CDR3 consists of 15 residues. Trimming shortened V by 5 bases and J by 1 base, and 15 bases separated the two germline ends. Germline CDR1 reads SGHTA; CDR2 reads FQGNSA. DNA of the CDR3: TGTGCCAGCAGCCTTCCGGGGACACCATCCTACGAGCAGTACTTC. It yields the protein CASSLPGTPSYEQYF.

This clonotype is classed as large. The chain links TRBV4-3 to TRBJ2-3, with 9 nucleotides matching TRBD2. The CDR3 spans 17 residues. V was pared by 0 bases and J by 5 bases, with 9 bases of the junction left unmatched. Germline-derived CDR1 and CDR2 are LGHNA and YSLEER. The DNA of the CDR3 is TGCGCCAGCAGCCAAGATAGTCTAGCGGGACCGGAAGATACGCAGTATTTT. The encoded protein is CASSQDSLAGPEDTQYF.

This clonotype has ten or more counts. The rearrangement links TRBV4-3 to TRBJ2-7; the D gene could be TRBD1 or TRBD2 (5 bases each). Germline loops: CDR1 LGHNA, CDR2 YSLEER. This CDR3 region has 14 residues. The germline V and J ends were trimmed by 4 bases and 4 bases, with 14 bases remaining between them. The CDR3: CASSRETGRYEQYF. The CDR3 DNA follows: TGCGCCAGCAGCCGAGAGACGGGGCGGTACGAGCAGTACTTC.

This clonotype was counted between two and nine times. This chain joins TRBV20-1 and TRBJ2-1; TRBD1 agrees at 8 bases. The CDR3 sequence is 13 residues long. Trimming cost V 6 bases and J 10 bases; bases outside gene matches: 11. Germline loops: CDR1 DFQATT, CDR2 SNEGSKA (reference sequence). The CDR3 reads CSAGRDRGNEQFF. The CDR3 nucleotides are TGCAGTGCGGGCCGTGACAGGGGTAACGAGCAGTTCTTC.

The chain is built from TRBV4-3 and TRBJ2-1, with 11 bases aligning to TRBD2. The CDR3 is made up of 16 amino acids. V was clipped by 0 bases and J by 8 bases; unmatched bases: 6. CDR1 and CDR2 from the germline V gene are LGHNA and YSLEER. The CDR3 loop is CASSQERLAGGHEQFF. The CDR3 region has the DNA TGCGCCAGCAGCCAAGAGAGGCTAGCGGGAGGCCATGAGCAGTTCTTC.

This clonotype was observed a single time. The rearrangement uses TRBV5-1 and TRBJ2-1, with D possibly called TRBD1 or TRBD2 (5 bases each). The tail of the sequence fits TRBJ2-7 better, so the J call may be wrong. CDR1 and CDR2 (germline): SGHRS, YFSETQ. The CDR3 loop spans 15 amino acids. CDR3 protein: CASSLGQGAYNEQYF. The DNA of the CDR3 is TGCGCCAGCAGCTTGGGCCAGGGAGCCTACAATGAGCAGTACTTC.

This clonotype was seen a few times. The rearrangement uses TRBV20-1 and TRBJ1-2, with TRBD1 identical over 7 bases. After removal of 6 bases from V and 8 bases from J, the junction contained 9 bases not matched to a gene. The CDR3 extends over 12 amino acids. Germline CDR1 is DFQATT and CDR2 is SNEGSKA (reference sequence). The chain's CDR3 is CSARDSPRGYTF. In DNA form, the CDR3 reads TGCAGTGCAAGGGACAGCCCCAGGGGCTACACCTTC.

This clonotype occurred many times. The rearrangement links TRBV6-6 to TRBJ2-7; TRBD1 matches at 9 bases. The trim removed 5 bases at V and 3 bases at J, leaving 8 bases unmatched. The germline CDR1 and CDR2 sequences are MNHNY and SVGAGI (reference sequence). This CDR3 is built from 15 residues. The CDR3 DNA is TGTGCCAGCAGTGCCCCCGGGACAGGGCTCTACGAGCAGTACTTC. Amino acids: CASSAPGTGLYEQYF.

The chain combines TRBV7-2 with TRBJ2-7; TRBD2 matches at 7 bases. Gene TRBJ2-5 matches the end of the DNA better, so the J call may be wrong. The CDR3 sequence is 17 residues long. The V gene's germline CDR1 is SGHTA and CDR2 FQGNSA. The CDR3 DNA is TGTGCCAGCAGCTTAGGCCCCCAGGGAGGGTTGTGGGAGACCCAGTACTTC. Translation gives CASSLGPQGGLWETQYF.

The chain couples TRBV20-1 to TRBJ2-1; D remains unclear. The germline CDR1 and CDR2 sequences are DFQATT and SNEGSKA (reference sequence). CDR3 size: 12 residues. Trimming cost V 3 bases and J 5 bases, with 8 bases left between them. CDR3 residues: CSASWANNEQFF. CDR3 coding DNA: TGCAGTGCTAGCTGGGCCAACAATGAGCAGTTCTTC.

CDR3 region: CSAPRPGASIQYF. The CDR3 region has the DNA TGCAGTGCACCCAGGCCAGGGGCTAGCATTCAGTACTTC. The rearrangement joins TRBV20-1 to TRBJ2-7; maybe TRBD1 (6 bases). Matching the DNA end better, TRBJ2-4 makes the J call doubtful. This CDR3 contains 13 residues. Germline lookup yields CDR1 DFQATT and CDR2 SNEGSKA (reference sequence).

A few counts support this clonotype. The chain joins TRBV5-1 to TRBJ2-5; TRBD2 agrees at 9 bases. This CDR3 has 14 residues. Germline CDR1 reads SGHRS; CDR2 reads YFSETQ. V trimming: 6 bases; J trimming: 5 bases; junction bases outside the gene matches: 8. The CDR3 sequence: CASNPGLAPETQYF. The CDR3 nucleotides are TGCGCCAGCAACCCGGGACTAGCTCCGGAGACCCAGTACTTC.

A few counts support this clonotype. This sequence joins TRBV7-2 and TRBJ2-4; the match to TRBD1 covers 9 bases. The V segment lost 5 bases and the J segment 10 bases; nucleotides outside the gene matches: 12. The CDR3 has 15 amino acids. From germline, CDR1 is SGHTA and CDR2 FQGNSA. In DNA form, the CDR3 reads TGTGCCAGCAGCCCACTGACAGGGGGGCATGGAATTCAGTACTTC. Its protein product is CASSPLTGGHGIQYF.

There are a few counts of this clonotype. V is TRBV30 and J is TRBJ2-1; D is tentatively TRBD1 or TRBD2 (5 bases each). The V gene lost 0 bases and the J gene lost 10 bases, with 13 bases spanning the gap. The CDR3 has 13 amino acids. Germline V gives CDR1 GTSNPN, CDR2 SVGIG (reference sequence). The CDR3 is CAWSVDGTAEQFF. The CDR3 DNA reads TGTGCCTGGAGTGTAGACGGGACCGCCGAGCAGTTCTTC.